This record concerns one T cell receptor beta chain sequence. The CDR3 is made up of 15 amino acids. Germline CDR1 and CDR2: GTSNPN and SVGIG (reference sequence). Trimming pared 3 bases from V and 4 bases from J, leaving 18 bases between. PCR used 60 Vbeta primers and 13 Jbeta primers. The method was immunoSEQ multiplex PCR; TCRdb's version includes in-frame clones alone and lacks a portion of them. The repertoire has roughly 110,000 clones, 79% of them found once; the top ten carry approximately 3%. The sample originates from a study of cytomegalovirus exposure and HLA in healthy donors. This clonotype was sampled from a woman aged 18 to 35 in good health and CMV-seropositive. The rearrangement joins TRBV30 to TRBJ1-2; D gene uncertain. Sequencing used PBMCs. CDR3 amino acids: CAWSVRIQSPYGYTF. DNA of the CDR3: TGTGCCTGGAGCGTGCGGATTCAGTCACCCTATGGCTACACCTTC.